One TCR beta chain is described in this entry. The germline V gene encodes CDR1 MNHEY and CDR2 SVGAGI. V gave up 0 bases and J gave up 2 bases, with 11 bases separating them. The CDR3 has 15 amino acids. The data were taken from a study of identifying expanded T cells in peripheral blood. Using immunoSEQ multiplex PCR, the repertoire was profiled, and TCRdb retains in-frame clones only, with some absent. The table includes about 94,000 clones, approximately 86% detected once. This TCR derives from a person aged 18-70 years in good health. Sequencing was carried out using blood. The chain carries TRBV6-5 and TRBJ2-7, with D unresolved. The CDR3 sequence: CASSYSGIGTYEQYF. The CDR3 nucleotides are TGTGCCAGCAGTTACTCGGGGATTGGGACCTACGAGCAGTACTTC.